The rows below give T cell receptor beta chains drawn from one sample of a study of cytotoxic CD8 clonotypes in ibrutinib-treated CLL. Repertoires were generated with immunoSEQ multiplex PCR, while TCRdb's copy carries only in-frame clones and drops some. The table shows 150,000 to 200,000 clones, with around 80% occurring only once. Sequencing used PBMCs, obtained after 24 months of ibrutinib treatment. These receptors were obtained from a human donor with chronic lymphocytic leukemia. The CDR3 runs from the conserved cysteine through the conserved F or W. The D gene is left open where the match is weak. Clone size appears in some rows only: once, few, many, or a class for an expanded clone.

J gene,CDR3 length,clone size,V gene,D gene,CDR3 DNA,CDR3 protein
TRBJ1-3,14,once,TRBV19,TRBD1,TGTGCCAGTAGTATATACAGGGGCGAAAACACCATATATTTT,CASSIYRGENTIYF
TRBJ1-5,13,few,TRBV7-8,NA,TGTGCCAGCAGCCCCCATTACAATCAGCCCCAGCATTTT,CASSPHYNQPQHF
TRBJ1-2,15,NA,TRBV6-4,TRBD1,TGTGCCAGCAGAGCTACCGGGACAGGGGGAAGTGGCTACACCTTC,CASRATGTGGSGYTF
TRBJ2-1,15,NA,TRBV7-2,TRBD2,TGTGCCAGCAGCTTAGGAGGGGGGACTAGGAGTGAGCAGTTCTTC,CASSLGGGTRSEQFF
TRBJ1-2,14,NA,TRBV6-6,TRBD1,TGTGCCAGCAGTCGCGGACAGGGGAACTATGGCTACACCTTC,CASSRGQGNYGYTF
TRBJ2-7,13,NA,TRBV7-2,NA,TGTGCCAGCAGCTTAGAGCGGGACACCAGACTGTACTTC,CASSLERDTRLYF
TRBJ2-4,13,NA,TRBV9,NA,TGTGCCAGCAGCGGGGGGTTGAGTATGAGTCAGTACTTC,CASSGGLSMSQYF
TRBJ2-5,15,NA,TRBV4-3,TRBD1,TGCGCCAGCAGCCAAGGACAGGGGGGTGGTGAGACCCAGTACTTC,CASSQGQGGGETQYF
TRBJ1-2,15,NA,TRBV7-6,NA,TGTGCCAGCAGCTCCGGGACGCCTCTGGGCTATGGCTACACCTTC,CASSSGTPLGYGYTF
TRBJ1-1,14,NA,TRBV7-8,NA,TGTGCCAGCAGCATACAGGGTACCAACACTGAAGCTTTCTTT,CASSIQGTNTEAFF
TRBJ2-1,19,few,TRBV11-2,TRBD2,TGTGCCAGCAGCCTCGGCCCGGGACTAGCGGGAGGGAGGAACAATGAGCAGTTCTTC,CASSLGPGLAGGRNNEQFF
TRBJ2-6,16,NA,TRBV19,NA,TGTGCCAGTAGTACAGGGAGTCTTTCTGGGGCCAACGTCCTGACTTTC,CASSTGSLSGANVLTF
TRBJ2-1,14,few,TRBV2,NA,TGTGCCACGAAGCGACAAAGCTCCTACAATGAGCAGTTCTTC,CATKRQSSYNEQFF
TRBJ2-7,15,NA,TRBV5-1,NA,TGCGCCAGCAGCCGGGTCCCCACAGGAGACTACGAGCAGTACTTC,CASSRVPTGDYEQYF
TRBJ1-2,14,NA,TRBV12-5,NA,TGTGCTAGTGGGTATACCGGACAGAACTATGGCTACACCTTC,CASGYTGQNYGYTF
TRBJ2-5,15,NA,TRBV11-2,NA,TGTGCCAGCAGCTTAGATAGACCAAAAAGAGAGACCCAGTACTTC,CASSLDRPKRETQYF
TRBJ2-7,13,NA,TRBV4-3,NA,TGCGCCAGCAGGGGAACGGGTACCTACGAGCAGTACTTC,CASRGTGTYEQYF
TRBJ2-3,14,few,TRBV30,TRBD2,TGTGCCTGGAGTGGCGGGGGGGCCTCGGATACGCAGTATTTT,CAWSGGGASDTQYF
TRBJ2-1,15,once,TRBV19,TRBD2,TGTGCCAGTGGGGCTCTAGCGGGAGCCTACAATGAGCAGTTCTTC,CASGALAGAYNEQFF
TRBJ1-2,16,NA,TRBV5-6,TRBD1,TGTGCCAGCAGCGCGTCCCGGGACAGGGCTCTCGATGGCTACACCTTC,CASSASRDRALDGYTF
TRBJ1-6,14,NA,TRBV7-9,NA,TGTGCCAGCAGCTTAATTAACGGGAATTCACCCCTCCACTTT,CASSLINGNSPLHF
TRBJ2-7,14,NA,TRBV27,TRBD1,TGTGCCAGCAGACCCCGCCGGGACAGAGACGAGCAGTACTTC,CASRPRRDRDEQYF
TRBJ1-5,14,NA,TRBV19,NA,TGTGCTTCCAGCGGACAACATAGCAATCAGCCCCAGCATTTT,CASSGQHSNQPQHF
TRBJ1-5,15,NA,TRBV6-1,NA,TGTGCCAGCAGTGAATTGGGGAGATTTGATCAGCCCCAGCATTTT,CASSELGRFDQPQHF
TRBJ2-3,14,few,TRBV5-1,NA,TGCGCCAGCAGCTTGAGGCAGGGGACAGATACGCAGTATTTT,CASSLRQGTDTQYF
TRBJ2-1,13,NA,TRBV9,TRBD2,TGTGCCAGCACCAGACTAGCGGGGGAGGAGCAGTTCTTC,CASTRLAGEEQFF
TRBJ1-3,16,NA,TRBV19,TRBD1,TGTGCCAGTAGTATGGGACAGACGAGCTCTGGAAACACCATATATTTT,CASSMGQTSSGNTIYF